This T cell receptor (beta chain) was profiled in a study of shared clonotypes between healthy human individuals. Study results and caveats: It was observed that about 5% of naive CD4 clonotypes were shared across several donors.

The deep-level immunoSEQ assay was used. The protocol was immunoSEQ multiplex PCR, while the TCRdb copy is restricted to in-frame clones and leaves out a portion. The profile shows 2 million to 2.5 million clones, about 93% of them singletons. In the case of this clone: Its antigen is as yet unknown.

CD45RO-negative, CCR7-selected cells formed the naive CD8 fraction, which excluded terminally differentiated effector memory CD45RA+ cells. The ends lost 5 bases at V and 9 bases at J; junction bases unmatched: 9. The germline V gene has CDR1 MDHEN and CDR2 SYDVKM. This CDR3 contains 14 residues. The clonotype comes from a man younger than 30 in good health. Some clones in this sample may be carry-over from other donors' samples. The sequenced sample was naive CD8+ T cells from PBMCs. The chain couples TRBV28 to TRBJ1-4; 7 bases fit TRBD1. CDR3 sequence: CASSVTGVGKKLFF. The CDR3 nucleotides read TGTGCCAGCAGTGTCACAGGGGTTGGGAAAAAACTGTTTTTT.